The rows below give T cell receptor beta chains drawn from one sample of a study of blood T cell repertoires in COVID-19. Repertoires were generated with immunoSEQ multiplex PCR, while TCRdb's copy carries only in-frame clones and drops some. The sample has about 390,000 clones, about 83% seen once. The sequencing sample was made of PBMCs or T cells enriched from blood (not recorded which). The receptors come from a woman between 45 and 65 years old who had recovered from COVID-19. CDR3s include the opening cysteine and the closing phenylalanine or tryptophan. Expanded clones are given a class, and other clones once, few, many or no size at all.

clone_size,v_call,cdr3_aa
.,TRBV9,CASSVGGKGAYNEQFF
.,TRBV28,CASSSAGQGRTEAFF
.,TRBV28,CASSSAGSTDTQYF
.,TRBV4-2,CASSQDRTSHEQYF
.,TRBV5-1,CASSLIGQGDEKLFF
few,TRBV7-8,CASSLAPWAPGENQPQHF
once,TRBV27,CASSFRITRETVYEGALHF
.,TRBV7-3,CASSPGYDNEQFF
.,TRBV6-4,CASSPASGGYNEQFF
.,TRBV12-5,CASGPTQMLQETQYF
.,TRBV3-1/TRBV3-2,CASSHPARTGGGYTF
.,TRBV5-5,CASSLDRRAGWSEKLFF
.,TRBV11-2,CASSLNQGVGDEQFF
.,TRBV27,CASSLSGGAGGNTIYF
.,TRBV7-8,CASSLVLRGRRNSYEQYF
.,TRBV9,CASSVGGRLQETQYF
.,TRBV3-1/TRBV3-2,CASSQGYKHQPQHF
once,TRBV30,CAWSVPGEGYTF
.,TRBV15,CATSRTRLAVEETQYF
.,TRBV18,CASSRGKVGSHTEAFF
.,TRBV28,CASSQGTGNQPQHF
.,TRBV5-1,CASSFGSGGYYNEQFF
.,TRBV6-5,CASSPGTYGYTF
.,TRBV7-3,CASSYGTGGAAGELFF
once,TRBV11-2,CASSLGGNYGYTF
.,TRBV28,CASKLTREGPLHF
.,TRBV7-9,CASSYSGAGGEAFF
.,TRBV3-1/TRBV3-2,CASSQEGGAGSPLHF
.,TRBV6-5,CAILGASSHTEAFF
.,TRBV7-2,CASSTTQGSKTLYGYTF
.,TRBV4-2,CASSQDLQGRTEAFF
once,TRBV11-2,CASSLGLGGPAGELFF
.,TRBV5-4,CASSLRQEYNSPLHF
few,TRBV6-1,CASRQTGENTEAFF
.,TRBV27,CASSFGRGMDSPLHF
.,TRBV5-1,CASSLEQGYEQYF